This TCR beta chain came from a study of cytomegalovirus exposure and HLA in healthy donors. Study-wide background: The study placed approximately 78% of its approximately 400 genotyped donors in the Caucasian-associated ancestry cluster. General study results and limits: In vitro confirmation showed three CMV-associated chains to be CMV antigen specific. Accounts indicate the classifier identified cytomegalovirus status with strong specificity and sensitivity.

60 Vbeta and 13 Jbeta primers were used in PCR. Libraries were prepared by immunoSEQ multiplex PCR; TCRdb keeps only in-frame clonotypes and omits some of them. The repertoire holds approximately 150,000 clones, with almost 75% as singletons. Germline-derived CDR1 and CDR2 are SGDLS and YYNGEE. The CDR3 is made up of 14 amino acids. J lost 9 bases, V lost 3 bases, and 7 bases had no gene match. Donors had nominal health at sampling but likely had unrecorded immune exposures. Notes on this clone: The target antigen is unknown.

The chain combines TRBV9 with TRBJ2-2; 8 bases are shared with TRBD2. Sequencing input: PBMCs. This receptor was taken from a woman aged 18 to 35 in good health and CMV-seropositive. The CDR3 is CASSEAGGARELFF. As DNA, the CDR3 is TGTGCCAGCAGCGAGGCCGGGGGGGCCAGGGAGCTGTTTTTT. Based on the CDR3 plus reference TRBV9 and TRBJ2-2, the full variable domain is DSGVTQTPKHLITATGQRVTLRCSPRSGDLSVYWYQQSLDQGLQFLIQYYNGEERAKGNILERFSAQQFPDLHSELNLSSLELGDSALYFCASSEAGGARELFFGEGSRLTVL.